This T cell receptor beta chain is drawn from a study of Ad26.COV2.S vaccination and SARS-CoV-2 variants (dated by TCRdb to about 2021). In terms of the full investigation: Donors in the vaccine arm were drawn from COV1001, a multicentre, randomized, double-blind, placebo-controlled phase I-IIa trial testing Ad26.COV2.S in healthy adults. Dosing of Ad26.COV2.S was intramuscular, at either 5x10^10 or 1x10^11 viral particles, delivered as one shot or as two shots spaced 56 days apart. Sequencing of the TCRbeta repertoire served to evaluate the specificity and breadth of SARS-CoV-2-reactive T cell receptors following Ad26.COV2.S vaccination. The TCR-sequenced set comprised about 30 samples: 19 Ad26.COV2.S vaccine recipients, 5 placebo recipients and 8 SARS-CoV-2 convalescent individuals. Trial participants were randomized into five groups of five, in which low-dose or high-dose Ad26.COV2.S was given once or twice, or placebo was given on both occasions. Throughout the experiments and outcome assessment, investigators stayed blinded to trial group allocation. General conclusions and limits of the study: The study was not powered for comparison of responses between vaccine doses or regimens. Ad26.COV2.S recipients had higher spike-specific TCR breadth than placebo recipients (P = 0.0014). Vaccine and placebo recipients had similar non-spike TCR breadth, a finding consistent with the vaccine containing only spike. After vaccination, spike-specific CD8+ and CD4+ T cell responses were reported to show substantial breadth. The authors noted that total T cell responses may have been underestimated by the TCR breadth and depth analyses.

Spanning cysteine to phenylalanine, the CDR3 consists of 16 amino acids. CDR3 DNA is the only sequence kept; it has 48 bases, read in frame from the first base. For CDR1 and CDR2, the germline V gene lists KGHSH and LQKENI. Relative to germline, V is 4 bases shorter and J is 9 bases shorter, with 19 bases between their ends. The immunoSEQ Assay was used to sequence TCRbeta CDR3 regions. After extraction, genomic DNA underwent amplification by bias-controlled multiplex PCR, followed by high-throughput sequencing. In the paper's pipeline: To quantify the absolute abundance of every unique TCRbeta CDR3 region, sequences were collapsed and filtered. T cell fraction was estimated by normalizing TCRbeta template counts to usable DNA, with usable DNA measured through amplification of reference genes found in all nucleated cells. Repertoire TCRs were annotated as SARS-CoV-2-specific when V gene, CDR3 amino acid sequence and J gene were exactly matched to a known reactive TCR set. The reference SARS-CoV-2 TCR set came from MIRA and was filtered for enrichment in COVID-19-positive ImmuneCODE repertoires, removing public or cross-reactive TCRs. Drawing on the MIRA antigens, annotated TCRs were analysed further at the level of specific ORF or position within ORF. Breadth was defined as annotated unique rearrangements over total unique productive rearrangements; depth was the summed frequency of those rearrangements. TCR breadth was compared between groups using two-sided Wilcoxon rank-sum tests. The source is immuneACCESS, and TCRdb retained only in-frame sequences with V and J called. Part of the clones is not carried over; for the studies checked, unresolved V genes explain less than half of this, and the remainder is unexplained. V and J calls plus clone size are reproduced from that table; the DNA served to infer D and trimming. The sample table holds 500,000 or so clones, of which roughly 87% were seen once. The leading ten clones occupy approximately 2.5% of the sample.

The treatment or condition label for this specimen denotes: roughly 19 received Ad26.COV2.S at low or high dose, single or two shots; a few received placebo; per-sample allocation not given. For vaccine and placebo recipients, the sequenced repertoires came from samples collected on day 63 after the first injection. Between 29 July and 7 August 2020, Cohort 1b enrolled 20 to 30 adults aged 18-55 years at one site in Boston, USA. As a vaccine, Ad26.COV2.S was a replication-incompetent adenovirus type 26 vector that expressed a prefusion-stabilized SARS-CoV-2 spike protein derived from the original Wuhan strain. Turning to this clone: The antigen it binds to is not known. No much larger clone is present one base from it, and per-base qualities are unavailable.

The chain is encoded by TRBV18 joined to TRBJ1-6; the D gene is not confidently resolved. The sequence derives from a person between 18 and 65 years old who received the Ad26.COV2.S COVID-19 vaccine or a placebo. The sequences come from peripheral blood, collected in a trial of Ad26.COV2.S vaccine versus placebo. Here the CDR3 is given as CASSQPRREISSPLHF. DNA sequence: TGTGCCAGCTCACAGCCACGGAGGGAAATCAGTTCACCCCTCCACTTT.